Listed below are T cell receptor beta chains from one sample, sequenced in a study of follicular helper T cells after annual influenza vaccination. Some clones are missing from TCRdb's copy, which holds only in-frame ones; the method was immunoSEQ multiplex PCR. The table has fewer than 5,000 clones, about 83% seen once. Specimen: CXCR5+ CD38- circulating T follicular helper cells from blood, collected 7 days after influenza vaccination. Receptor source: an adult who received the influenza vaccine. Each CDR3 is given with its conserved first and last residue. A D gene is named only where the DNA matches it firmly. Clone size is shown for a subset of rows, as once, few, many or a class of expanded clone.

d_call | clone_size | cdr3_length | j_call | v_call | cdr3_nt | cdr3_aa
TRBD1 | . | 13 | TRBJ1-5 | TRBV6-5 | TGTGCCAGCAGTCGAACACAGGGGAAGCCCCAGCATTTT | CASSRTQGKPQHF
. | . | 13 | TRBJ1-3 | TRBV6-5 | TGTGCCAGCAGTCAGAGCACTGGAAACACCATATATTTT | CASSQSTGNTIYF
TRBD1 | once | 14 | TRBJ2-2 | TRBV7-3 | TGTGCCAGCAGCCCATGGACAGGTGCTGGGGAGCTGTTTTTT | CASSPWTGAGELFF
TRBD2 | . | 17 | TRBJ2-5 | TRBV19 | TGTGCCACCAAAAAACCAGGGACTAGCGCTGGTAGGGAGACCCAGTACTTC | CATKKPGTSAGRETQYF
TRBD2 | . | 18 | TRBJ2-7 | TRBV18 | TGTGCCAGCTCATCGGCCACTAGCGGGGCGAAGAGCTCCTACGAGCAGTACTTC | CASSSATSGAKSSYEQYF
. | . | 15 | TRBJ1-3 | TRBV27 | TGTGCCAGCAGTTCGAAATATGTCTCTGGAAACACCATATATTTT | CASSSKYVSGNTIYF
TRBD1 | . | 17 | TRBJ1-2 | TRBV10-3 | TGTGCCATCAGGAGGGACAGGGGAACCATGACTAACTATGGCTACACCTTC | CAIRRDRGTMTNYGYTF
. | few | 14 | TRBJ2-7 | TRBV27 | TGTGCCAGCAGTTTGTCCAGGGACTCCTACGAGCAGTACTTC | CASSLSRDSYEQYF
. | . | 11 | TRBJ1-4 | TRBV2 | TGTGCCAGCAGTTATAATGAAAAACTGTTTTTT | CASSYNEKLFF
TRBD2 | . | 16 | TRBJ2-5 | TRBV7-2 | TGTGCCAGCAGCTTAGGAGTCTCTAGCGGGGAAGAGACCCAGTACTTC | CASSLGVSSGEETQYF
. | . | 15 | TRBJ2-3 | TRBV7-6 | TGTGCCAGCAGCTTAGCGCAGGGGTGGACAGATACGCAGTATTTT | CASSLAQGWTDTQYF
. | . | 16 | TRBJ2-4 | TRBV29-1 | TGCAGCGTTGAAGAGGGGGTAGGAGTAGCCAAAAACATTCAGTACTTC | CSVEEGVGVAKNIQYF
TRBD1 | . | 18 | TRBJ1-5 | TRBV25-1 | TGTGCCAGCAGCAAGTCCGGGACAGGGATTGGAAGCAATCAGCCCCAGCATTTT | CASSKSGTGIGSNQPQHF
. | . | 12 | TRBJ2-7 | TRBV29-1 | TGCAGCGTTGTAGCCAGGGTGGACGAGCAGTACTTC | CSVVARVDEQYF
TRBD1 | . | 14 | TRBJ2-7 | TRBV7-8 | TGTGCCAGCAGCCTGGGACAGGGAGGTCGCGAGCAGTACTTC | CASSLGQGGREQYF
TRBD2 | . | 16 | TRBJ2-7 | TRBV13 | TGTGCCAGCAGCTTCTTTAGCGGGGGGAGTTCGTACGAGCAGTACTTC | CASSFFSGGSSYEQYF
. | . | 12 | TRBJ2-7 | TRBV27 | TGTGCCAGCGGAACAGGGGGGGGGAAGCAGTACTTC | CASGTGGGKQYF
. | . | 17 | TRBJ1-5 | TRBV6-1 | TGTGCCAGCAGTGAATCGGGAGGGTACTGGAGCAATCAGCCCCAGCATTTT | CASSESGGYWSNQPQHF
TRBD2 | . | 18 | TRBJ2-5 | TRBV5-1 | TGCGCCAGCAGCTTCGGACTAGCGGGGAGGGCGGGCGGTGAGACCCAGTACTTC | CASSFGLAGRAGGETQYF
TRBD1 | . | 14 | TRBJ2-1 | TRBV10-3 | TGTGCCATCAGTGAGGGACAGGGGATTAATGAGCAGTTCTTC | CAISEGQGINEQFF
TRBD2 | once | 17 | TRBJ2-7 | TRBV2 | TGTGCCAGCTCGAAAGTTGCGACTAAGCGGGGTCCCCTCGAGCAGTACTTC | CASSKVATKRGPLEQYF
. | . | 14 | TRBJ1-1 | TRBV6-1 | TGTGCCAGCAGAAGCGCGGTTACGAACACTGAAGCTTTCTTT | CASRSAVTNTEAFF
TRBD1 | . | 13 | TRBJ1-1 | TRBV25-1 | TGTGCCAGCAGTGTACAGGGGCGAACTGAAGCTTTCTTT | CASSVQGRTEAFF
TRBD2 | . | 15 | TRBJ2-2 | TRBV5-4 | TGTGCCAGCAGCGGGACTAGCGGGGGTGCCGGGGAGCTGTTTTTT | CASSGTSGGAGELFF
. | . | 15 | TRBJ2-3 | TRBV11-3 | TGTGCCAGCAGCTTCAAAGGGGCCGCCACAGATACGCAGTATTTT | CASSFKGAATDTQYF
TRBD1 | . | 13 | TRBJ1-2 | TRBV6-1 | TGTGCCAGCAGTGAACCGACAGGGCGAGGCTATACCTTC | CASSEPTGRGYTF
. | . | 13 | TRBJ2-7 | TRBV27 | TGTGCCAGCAGACCCTTAGGAGGCTACGAGCAGTACTTC | CASRPLGGYEQYF
. | few | 16 | TRBJ1-1 | TRBV4-3 | TGCGCCAGCAGCCAAGATACAGGGAACATGAACACTGAAGCTTTCTTT | CASSQDTGNMNTEAFF
. | . | 14 | TRBJ1-1 | TRBV7-2 | TGTGCCAGCAGCCAATCGGCGGGGAACACTGAAGCTTTCTTT | CASSQSAGNTEAFF
. | . | 13 | TRBJ2-1 | TRBV11-1 | TGTGCCAGCAGCTTGACAGCTGAAAATGAGCAGTTCTTC | CASSLTAENEQFF
. | . | 13 | TRBJ2-7 | TRBV5-5 | TGTGCCAGCAGCCGGACCGGGACCTACGAGCAGTACTTC | CASSRTGTYEQYF
. | . | 14 | TRBJ1-1 | TRBV5-1 | TGCGCCAGCAGCTTGGAATTGGGCAGCTCGTCGGCTTTCTTT | CASSLELGSSSAFF
TRBD1 | once | 12 | TRBJ1-2 | TRBV6-1 | TGTGCCAGCAGGGGACAGATCTATGGCTACACCTTC | CASRGQIYGYTF
. | . | 15 | TRBJ2-5 | TRBV6-5 | TGTGCCAGCAGTAGGGAAGGGGGGGGCATAGAGACCCAGTACTTC | CASSREGGGIETQYF
TRBD1 | . | 15 | TRBJ1-4 | TRBV7-9 | TGTGCCAGCAGCTTAAGGACAGGGACGAATGAAAAACTGTTTTTT | CASSLRTGTNEKLFF
. | . | 15 | TRBJ2-2 | TRBV7-9 | TGTGCCAGCAGCCTGGGACGGTCGAACACCGGGGAGCTGTTTTTT | CASSLGRSNTGELFF
. | . | 14 | TRBJ1-5 | TRBV2 | TGTGCCAGCAGTGTGGACAGCGCGAATCAGCCCCAGCATTTT | CASSVDSANQPQHF
. | few | 13 | TRBJ2-2 | TRBV19 | TGTGCCAGTAGTTCCGAGGGGACCGGGGAGCTGTTTTTT | CASSSEGTGELFF
TRBD1 | . | 15 | TRBJ1-5 | TRBV2 | TGTGCCAGCAGTGTTGGGCAGGGGGAAAATCAGCCCCAGCATTTT | CASSVGQGENQPQHF
. | . | 14 | TRBJ2-2 | TRBV5-1 | TGCGCCAGCAGCCCACAACAGAACACCGGGGAGCTGTTTTTT | CASSPQQNTGELFF
TRBD2 | . | 14 | TRBJ2-7 | TRBV7-2 | TGTGCCAGCAGCAGGGGACTAGTTGGTAACGAGCAGTACTTC | CASSRGLVGNEQYF
TRBD2 | few | 16 | TRBJ2-7 | TRBV18 | TGTGCCAGCTCACCACCGTACGCAAATGGGGGGGGAGAGCAGTACTTC | CASSPPYANGGGEQYF
. | . | 14 | TRBJ2-3 | TRBV7-7 | TGTGCCAGCAGTCGATTAGGTAGTTCCGATACGCAGTATTTT | CASSRLGSSDTQYF
. | . | 13 | TRBJ2-3 | TRBV18 | TGTGCCAGCTCACCAGCTAGCACAGATACGCAGTATTTT | CASSPASTDTQYF
. | . | 14 | TRBJ2-1 | TRBV7-2 | TGTGCCAGCAGCCACGGGATCGGATACAATGAGCAGTTCTTC | CASSHGIGYNEQFF
TRBD1 | . | 15 | TRBJ2-7 | TRBV7-6 | TGTGCCAGCAGCGGACAGGGGAAGGCCTCCTACGAGCAGTACTTC | CASSGQGKASYEQYF